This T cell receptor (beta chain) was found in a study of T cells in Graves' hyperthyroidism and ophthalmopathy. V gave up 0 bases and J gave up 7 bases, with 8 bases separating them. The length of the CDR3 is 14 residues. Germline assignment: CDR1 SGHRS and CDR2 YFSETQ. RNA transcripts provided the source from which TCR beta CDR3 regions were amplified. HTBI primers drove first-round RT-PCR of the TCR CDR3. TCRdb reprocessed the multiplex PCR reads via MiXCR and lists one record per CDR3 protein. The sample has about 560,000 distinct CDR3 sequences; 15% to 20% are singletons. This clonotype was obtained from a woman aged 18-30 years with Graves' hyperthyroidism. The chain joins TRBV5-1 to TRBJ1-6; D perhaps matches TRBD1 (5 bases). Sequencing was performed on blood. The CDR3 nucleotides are TGCGCCAGCAGCTTGGGACAGTCAAATTCACCCCTCCACTTT. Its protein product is CASSLGQSNSPLHF.